Below, 27 T cell receptor beta chains from the same sample are listed, as sequenced in a study of blood T cell repertoires in COVID-19. Repertoires were generated with immunoSEQ multiplex PCR, while TCRdb's copy carries only in-frame clones and drops some. The sample has 95,000 to 150,000 clones, more than 80% seen once. The sample comprised peripheral blood. These TCRs come from a man in his forties with acute or convalescent COVID-19.

The CDR3 here is CASSLVIVNEQFF. The CDR3 bases are TGTGCCAGCAGCTTAGTTATTGTCAATGAGCAGTTCTTC. The V gene is TRBV7-9, the J gene TRBJ2-1; D unclear. V lost 1 base, J lost 6 bases, and 7 bases lay in between. In germline, CDR1 is SEHNR, CDR2 FQNEAQ (reference sequence). The CDR3 runs 13 residues.

The chain employs TRBV19 and TRBJ1-3, with D tentatively TRBD1 (5 bases). Trimming left V 3 bases short and J 4 bases short, with 16 bases between. This CDR3 contains 16 residues. Per the germline V gene, CDR1 is LNHDA and CDR2 is SQIVND (reference sequence). The CDR3 coding sequence is TGTGCCAGTAGTATTCGGGGACTTGGTGGAGGAAACACCATATATTTT. Encoded protein: CASSIRGLGGGNTIYF.

The V and J genes are TRBV6-5 and TRBJ1-4; TRBD1 is a possible D gene (6 bases). The ends were cut back, 7 bases at V and 5 bases at J, with 11 bases in the middle. The CDR3 is made up of 13 amino acids. Germline lookup yields CDR1 MNHEY and CDR2 SVGAGI. CDR3 coding DNA: TGTGCCAGCAAGGGGGGGGAGAATGAAAAACTGTTTTTT. Encoded protein: CASKGGENEKLFF.

This clone is a singleton in its sample. The chain links TRBV7-2 to TRBJ2-5; D perhaps matches TRBD1 (6 bases). This CDR3 is 14 amino acids long. Germline assignment: CDR1 SGHTA and CDR2 FQGNSA. Trimming took off 5 bases at V and 4 bases at J, with 14 bases between the two ends. Here the CDR3 DNA reads TGTGCCAGCAGCATCAACAGGGTTGTAGAGACCCAGTACTTC. This translates into CASSINRVVETQYF. The full variable domain, with the rest looked up from reference TRBV7-2 and TRBJ2-5, is GAGVSQSPSNKVTEKGKDVELRCDPISGHTALYWYRQSLGQGLEFLIYFQGNSAPDKSGLPSDRFSAERTGGSVSTLTIQRTQQEDSAVYLCASSINRVVETQYFGPGTRLLVL.

The chain couples TRBV5-1 to TRBJ1-1, with a tentative D call TRBD1 (6 bases). This CDR3 is 16 amino acids long. Deletions cut 1 base from V and 5 bases from J, with 18 bases between. Germline loops: CDR1 SGHRS, CDR2 YFSETQ. CDR3 sequence reads: CASSLSPGGQGTEAFF. CDR3 DNA sequence: TGCGCCAGCAGCTTGAGCCCCGGTGGCCAGGGGACTGAAGCTTTCTTT.

The chain is built from TRBV18 and TRBJ1-4, with 8 bases aligning to TRBD1. V lost 1 base to trimming and J lost 7 bases; unmatched junction nucleotides: 11. Looked up from germline, CDR1 is KGHSH and CDR2 is LQKENI. The CDR3 sequence is 17 residues long. The CDR3 DNA reads TGTGCCAGCTCACCACTTCCCCCCCAGGGGGCCGGTGAAAAACTGTTTTTT. It encodes CASSPLPPQGAGEKLFF.

The chain recombines TRBV6-5 with TRBJ2-7; 7 bases are a match to TRBD2. The CDR3 covers 13 residues. J was trimmed by 1 base and V by 6 bases; bases with no gene match: 3. Germline CDR1 MNHEY, CDR2 SVGAGI. CDR3 residues: CASRGGLSYEQYF. CDR3 nucleotide sequence: TGTGCCAGCAGGGGAGGGCTTTCCTACGAGCAGTACTTC.

CDR3 sequence (DNA): TGCGCCAGCAGTGAGAACCAAGGGGCGCAAGATACGCAGTATTTT. Translating gives CASSENQGAQDTQYF. The chain is built from TRBV10-1 and TRBJ2-3; tentatively, D is TRBD1 (5 bases). The V gene's germline CDR1 is WNHNN and CDR2 SYGVQD (reference sequence). Trimming pared 2 bases from V and 5 bases from J, leaving 14 bases between. This CDR3 comprises 15 residues.

The chain joins TRBV5-6 to TRBJ2-5, with TRBD1 identical over 8 bases. The CDR3 is 14 amino acids. The ends lost 2 bases at V and 5 bases at J; junction bases unmatched: 5. Germline V gene sequence: CDR1 SGHDT, CDR2 YYEEEE. The CDR3 loop is CASSFQGARETQYF. The CDR3 nucleotides read TGTGCCAGCAGCTTCCAGGGGGCGCGTGAGACCCAGTACTTC.

J is TRBJ1-5 and V is TRBV3-1 (or the pseudogene TRBV3-2); D is ambiguous. CDR1 and CDR2 (germline): LGHDT, YNNKEL (reference sequence). The CDR3 is made up of 13 amino acids. Trimming took 0 bases from V and 3 from J, leaving 3 bases between them. The CDR3 nucleotides are TGTGCCAGCAGCCAAGACAACAATCAGCCCCAGCATTTT. This sequence encodes CASSQDNNQPQHF.

The chain links TRBV6-5 to TRBJ1-2; 7 nucleotides match TRBD1. The V and J ends lost 4 bases and 2 bases, in that order; junction bases with no gene match: 7. The germline V gene encodes CDR1 MNHEY and CDR2 SVGAGI. There are 15 residues in the CDR3. CDR3: CASSSPGDSNYGYTF. The CDR3 region has the DNA TGTGCCAGCAGTTCTCCGGGGGACAGCAACTATGGCTACACCTTC.

The chain has TRBV4-1 and TRBJ1-1; D remains ambiguous. CDR1 is MGHRA and CDR2 is YSYEKL in the germline V gene. This CDR3 has 14 residues. Trimming removed 1 base from V and 2 bases from J, with 8 bases in between. As DNA, the CDR3 is TGCGCCAGCAGCCAAGTTTTGGCTAACACTGAAGCTTTCTTT. Its translation: CASSQVLANTEAFF.

J is TRBJ2-3 and V is TRBV9; 8 bases align to TRBD2. CDR3 length: 15 amino acids. The V gene's germline CDR1 is SGDLS and CDR2 YYNGEE. After removal of 4 bases from V and 4 bases from J, the junction contained 8 bases not matched to a gene. The CDR3, as DNA: TGTGCCAGCAGCCCTCGGGGGGGCAGCGCAGATACGCAGTATTTT. Protein sequence: CASSPRGGSADTQYF.

This chain links TRBV4-3 with TRBJ2-6, with a possible D match to TRBD1 (6 bases). CDR1 is LGHNA and CDR2 is YSLEER in the germline V gene. The CDR3 is 18 residues long. V was cut by 1 base and J by 0 bases, with 13 bases left in between. CDR3 sequence reads: CASSQVGGQRSGANVLTF. Here the CDR3 DNA reads TGCGCCAGCAGCCAAGTCGGAGGACAGCGCTCTGGGGCCAACGTCCTGACTTTC.

V usage is TRBV5-1 and J usage is TRBJ1-1; D remains unclear. The CDR3 has 13 residues. Looked up from germline, CDR1 is SGHRS and CDR2 is YFSETQ. The V end was cut by 5 bases, the J end by 2 bases, with 10 bases between. The CDR3 loop is CASSSDINTEAFF. DNA for the CDR3: TGCGCCAGCAGTTCCGACATCAACACTGAAGCTTTCTTT.

This sequence joins TRBV7-2 and TRBJ1-5, with 11 bases that match TRBD1. Germline CDR1 is SGHTA and CDR2 is FQGNSA. The junction had 0 bases not matched to a gene; V was cut back by 0 bases and J by 2 bases. This CDR3 contains 16 residues. CDR3: CASSLAGQGGNQPQHF. CDR3 coding DNA: TGTGCCAGCAGCTTAGCGGGACAGGGGGGCAATCAGCCCCAGCATTTT.

The chain couples TRBV6-4 to TRBJ2-2; D may be TRBD2 (5 bases). Between the trimmed V and J ends, which lost 6 bases and 1 base, there was a span of 9 bases. There are 14 residues in the CDR3. Looked up from germline, CDR1 is MRHNA and CDR2 is SNTAGT. In DNA, the CDR3 is TGTGCCAGCAGGAAGCGGTTGAACACCGGGGAGCTGTTTTTT. Its translation: CASRKRLNTGELFF.

This CDR3 reads CASGRGAVFEQYF. CDR3 nucleotides: TGTGCCAGCGGGCGGGGAGCCGTTTTTGAGCAGTACTTC. The rearrangement links TRBV6-6 to TRBJ2-7; D possibly corresponds to TRBD2 (6 bases). V was shortened by 8 bases and J by 7 bases, with 18 bases between the two germline ends. This CDR3 is 13 amino acids long. Per germline, CDR1 MNHNY and CDR2 SVGAGI (reference sequence).

The rearrangement joins TRBV6-6 to TRBJ1-6; 8 bases map to TRBD1. The CDR3 is 14 amino acids. The germline CDR1 and CDR2 sequences are MNHNY and SVGAGI (reference sequence). V was pared by 2 bases and J by 8 bases, with 2 bases of the junction left unmatched. The CDR3 protein is CASSYRDRYSPLHF. CDR3 DNA: TGTGCCAGCAGTTACCGGGACAGGTATTCACCCCTCCACTTT.

The chain couples TRBV4-2 to TRBJ1-2; 10 bases are a match to TRBD1. The CDR3 has 17 amino acids. Looked up from germline, CDR1 is LGHNA and CDR2 is YNFKEQ. The junction had 8 bases not matched to a gene; V was cut back by 0 bases and J by 4 bases. The CDR3 DNA is TGTGCCAGCAGCCAAGACATTAGGACAGGGGGTTCCTATGGCTACACCTTC. This encodes CASSQDIRTGGSYGYTF.

The chain links TRBV4-2 to TRBJ1-4; D possibly corresponds to TRBD1 (5 bases). The V and J ends lost 2 bases and 7 bases respectively, with 17 bases between them. The CDR3 totals 16 residues. From germline, CDR1 is LGHNA and CDR2 YNFKEQ. This CDR3 is CASSQTSGRGTEKLFF. In nucleotides, the CDR3 is TGTGCCAGCAGCCAAACTTCAGGGAGGGGAACTGAAAAACTGTTTTTT.

The chain combines TRBV4-2 with TRBJ1-2; 8 nucleotides agree with TRBD1. CDR1 and CDR2 from the germline V gene are LGHNA and YNFKEQ. V lost 1 base to trimming and J lost 7 bases; unmatched junction nucleotides: 11. The CDR3 has 16 amino acids. CDR3 sequence (DNA): TGTGCCAGCAGCCAAGGTCTCTCAGGGGGCGCATCTGGCTACACCTTC. Its protein product is CASSQGLSGGASGYTF.

The CDR3 region has the DNA TGTGCCAGCAGCGAGGGGACTAGCGGATTACTAGCCAAAAACATTCAGTACTTC. Protein product: CASSEGTSGLLAKNIQYF. The rearrangement links TRBV9 to TRBJ2-4; TRBD2 matches at 11 bases. CDR3 length: 18 amino acids. The V gene's germline CDR1 is SGDLS and CDR2 YYNGEE. The trim removed 3 bases at V and 0 bases at J, leaving 8 bases unmatched.

This clone came up a few times. V is TRBV20-1 and J is TRBJ1-1, with D unresolved. Germline-derived CDR1 and CDR2 are DFQATT and SNEGSKA (reference sequence). CDR3 length: 12 residues. V lost 3 bases and J lost 3, with 8 bases in between. CDR3 coding DNA: TGCAGTGCTAGTTGGGAGGACACTGAAGCTTTCTTT. It encodes CSASWEDTEAFF.

J is TRBJ1-1 and V is TRBV6-1; no clear D. Trimming cost V 3 bases and J 5 bases, with 10 bases left between them. This CDR3 is built from 13 residues. CDR1 MNHNS and CDR2 SASEGT come from the germline V gene. As DNA, the CDR3 is TGTGCCAGCAGTGAGGAGACCCAAACTGAAGCTTTCTTT. Translating it yields CASSEETQTEAFF.

This chain uses TRBV3-1 (or the pseudogene TRBV3-2) with TRBJ2-2, with 7 bases fitting TRBD1. Per germline, CDR1 LGHDT and CDR2 YNNKEL (reference sequence). This CDR3 is 13 amino acids long. V gave up 5 bases and J gave up 4 bases; unmatched junction bases: 1. CDR3 coding DNA: TGTGCCAGCAGCAACAGGGGCACCGGGGAGCTGTTTTTT. Protein: CASSNRGTGELFF.

Only a few counts were recorded for this clone. The CDR3 is CASSFASGGGELFF. In DNA, the CDR3 is TGTGCCAGCAGCTTCGCTAGCGGCGGCGGGGAGCTGTTTTTT. The chain combines TRBV7-9 with TRBJ2-2, with 7 bases identical to TRBD2. Unmatched junction bases numbered 5, after V lost 3 bases and J lost 7 bases. Germline CDR1 is SEHNR and CDR2 is FQNEAQ (reference sequence). The CDR3 consists of 14 residues. Combining the CDR3 with reference TRBV7-9 and TRBJ2-2 gives the whole variable domain DTGVSQNPRHKITKRGQNVTFRCDPISEHNRLYWYRQTLGQGPEFLTYFQNEAQLEKSRLLSDRFSAERPKGSFSTLEIQRTEQGDSAMYLCASSFASGGGELFFGEGSRLTVL.